This T cell receptor beta chain was profiled in a study of blood T cell repertoires in COVID-19. In the study overall: Sources were T cells, B-cell-depleted T cells, or PBMCs; the material itself was cDNA or gDNA.

In germline, CDR1 is MNHEY, CDR2 SVGAGI. Trimming took off 7 bases at V and 4 bases at J, with 13 bases between the two ends. The CDR3 has 13 residues. The authors' processing: Amplification of reference gene primers provided the estimated nucleated cell counts. Assay used: immunoSEQ multiplex PCR; TCRdb lists only in-frame clones, some missing. V and J calls and clone size are given by that table; D and trimming were obtained from the DNA. The sample has roughly 300,000 clones; about 89% are singletons. Specimen: peripheral blood. This receptor was obtained from a woman aged 50 to 60 who had recovered from COVID-19. V and J are TRBV6-5 and TRBJ2-5; no definite D call. CDR3 loop: CASTPLRLETQYF. CDR3 bases: TGTGCCAGCACCCCACTCCGTTTAGAGACCCAGTACTTC.